This is a list of T cell receptor beta chains from one sample in a study of T cell responses to AZD1222 COVID-19 vaccine. Only in-frame clones appear in the TCRdb table, and some are missing; sequencing was by immunoSEQ multiplex PCR. Of some 91,000 clones in the sample, about nine tenths were seen once. The sequencing here drew on peripheral blood, taken on day 0 of AZD1222 vaccination. The origin of the receptors is an adult in good health. Each CDR3 is given with its conserved first and last residue. The order of the fields is V gene, J gene, D gene, clone size, CDR3 protein, CDR3 DNA. The D gene is left open where the match is weak. Clone sizes are given selectively: once, few, many, or a class where the clone is expanded.

V: TRBV30
J: TRBJ2-3
D: TRBD2
size: -
CDR3: CAWTSGLAGGRSGTDTQYF
DNA: TGTGCCTGGACATCAGGACTAGCGGGGGGGCGGTCCGGCACAGATACGCAGTATTTT

V: TRBV20-1
J: TRBJ1-2
D: -
size: -
CDR3: CSASRGQGQFPRGYTF
DNA: TGCAGTGCTAGTCGGGGGCAGGGCCAGTTCCCCCGGGGCTACACCTTC

V: TRBV3-1/TRBV3-2
J: TRBJ2-7
D: TRBD1
size: -
CDR3: CASSRDRGGSYEQYF
DNA: TGTGCCAGCAGCCGGGACAGGGGTGGTTCCTACGAGCAGTACTTC

V: TRBV5-5
J: TRBJ2-7
D: -
size: -
CDR3: CASSLVGGRCVYEQYF
DNA: TGTGCCAGCAGCTTGGTTGGGGGGCGGTGTGTCTACGAGCAGTACTTC

V: TRBV19
J: TRBJ1-3
D: -
size: -
CDR3: CASRYREAGNTIYF
DNA: TGTGCCAGTAGGTACAGGGAGGCTGGAAACACCATATATTTT

V: TRBV6-5
J: TRBJ1-6
D: TRBD1
size: -
CDR3: CAGGTGSSYNSPLHF
DNA: TGTGCCGGGGGGACAGGGAGCTCCTATAATTCACCCCTCCACTTT

V: TRBV6-5
J: TRBJ1-2
D: TRBD1
size: -
CDR3: CASSRTGTAYGYTF
DNA: TGTGCCAGCAGCCGGACCGGGACAGCTTATGGCTACACCTTC

V: TRBV4-1
J: TRBJ2-1
D: TRBD2
size: -
CDR3: CASSQESRLAGGNEQFF
DNA: TGCGCCAGCAGCCAAGAATCACGACTAGCGGGAGGGAATGAGCAGTTCTTC

V: TRBV2
J: TRBJ2-2
D: -
size: -
CDR3: CASSESWQANTGELFF
DNA: TGTGCCAGCAGTGAAAGCTGGCAGGCGAACACCGGGGAGCTGTTTTTT

V: TRBV19
J: TRBJ2-1
D: TRBD1
size: once
CDR3: CASSGTGAYNEQFF
DNA: TGTGCCAGTAGTGGGACAGGGGCTTACAATGAGCAGTTCTTC

V: TRBV5-6
J: TRBJ1-6
D: -
size: -
CDR3: CASSSGGRIYNSPLHF
DNA: TGTGCCAGCAGCTCCGGGGGGCGAATCTATAATTCACCCCTCCACTTT

V: TRBV6-5
J: TRBJ1-1
D: -
size: once
CDR3: CASSYNWGPEAFF
DNA: TGTGCCAGCAGTTACAATTGGGGGCCTGAAGCTTTCTTT

V: TRBV10-2
J: TRBJ2-3
D: -
size: -
CDR3: CASTSLRDGGPDTQYF
DNA: TGCGCCAGCACCAGCCTCCGGGACGGGGGCCCAGATACGCAGTATTTT

V: TRBV27
J: TRBJ2-7
D: TRBD2
size: -
CDR3: CASSPGGRHEQYF
DNA: TGTGCCAGCAGTCCGGGGGGGCGGCACGAGCAGTACTTC

V: TRBV7-6
J: TRBJ2-7
D: -
size: once
CDR3: CASRLQGSYEQYF
DNA: TGTGCCAGCCGGTTACAGGGCTCCTACGAGCAGTACTTC

V: TRBV30
J: TRBJ1-4
D: -
size: once
CDR3: CAWSIGADEKLFF
DNA: TGTGCCTGGAGTATAGGGGCCGATGAAAAACTGTTTTTT

V: TRBV7-9
J: TRBJ2-2
D: TRBD2
size: -
CDR3: CASSNSGNGELFF
DNA: TGTGCCAGCAGCAATAGCGGGAACGGGGAGCTGTTTTTT

V: TRBV27
J: TRBJ1-2
D: -
size: -
CDR3: CASSFLLGQGSANYGYTF
DNA: TGTGCCAGCAGTTTCTTATTGGGACAAGGATCAGCTAACTATGGCTACACCTTC

V: TRBV10-3
J: TRBJ1-2
D: TRBD1
size: -
CDR3: CAISARQGPYGYTF
DNA: TGTGCCATCAGCGCCCGACAGGGCCCCTATGGCTACACCTTC

V: TRBV7-9
J: TRBJ2-7
D: TRBD2
size: -
CDR3: CASSPPFGRAHEQYF
DNA: TGTGCCAGCAGCCCACCTTTCGGGAGGGCCCACGAGCAGTACTTC

V: TRBV6-5
J: TRBJ1-2
D: -
size: -
CDR3: CASSYSEGGPYGYTF
DNA: TGTGCCAGCAGTTACTCGGAGGGAGGACCGTATGGCTACACCTTC

V: TRBV7-8
J: TRBJ2-7
D: -
size: -
CDR3: CASSFGRGYEQYF
DNA: TGTGCCAGCAGCTTCGGCCGGGGCTACGAGCAGTACTTC

V: TRBV11-1
J: TRBJ2-3
D: -
size: -
CDR3: CASSFSVAASTDTQYF
DNA: TGTGCCAGCAGCTTTTCGGTAGCGGCTAGCACAGATACGCAGTATTTT

V: TRBV7-2
J: TRBJ1-3
D: -
size: -
CDR3: CASSLAAAGSSGNTIYF
DNA: TGTGCCAGCAGCTTAGCGGCGGCCGGTAGCTCTGGAAACACCATATATTTT

V: TRBV12-3/TRBV12-4
J: TRBJ2-1
D: -
size: -
CDR3: CASSLGGEQFF
DNA: TGTGCCAGCAGTTTAGGGGGTGAGCAGTTCTTC

V: TRBV19
J: TRBJ2-5
D: TRBD1
size: -
CDR3: CASSFDRGETQYF
DNA: TGTGCCAGTAGTTTCGACAGGGGTGAGACCCAGTACTTC

V: TRBV6-4
J: TRBJ2-2
D: -
size: -
CDR3: CASSRGNTGELFF
DNA: TGTGCCAGCAGTAGGGGGAACACCGGGGAGCTGTTTTTT

V: TRBV30
J: TRBJ1-5
D: -
size: -
CDR3: CAWSYGSNQPQHF
DNA: TGTGCCTGGAGTTATGGGAGCAATCAGCCCCAGCATTTT

V: TRBV27
J: TRBJ2-2
D: TRBD2
size: few
CDR3: CASSPGLAGTGELFF
DNA: TGTGCCAGCAGTCCCGGACTAGCGGGCACCGGGGAGCTGTTTTTT

V: TRBV6-5
J: TRBJ2-3
D: -
size: -
CDR3: CASPPSDCTDTQYF
DNA: TGTGCCAGCCCGCCCTCGGACTGCACAGATACGCAGTATTTT

V: TRBV7-9
J: TRBJ2-5
D: TRBD1
size: -
CDR3: CASSGYGTAETQYF
DNA: TGTGCCAGCAGCGGCTACGGGACAGCAGAGACCCAGTACTTC

V: TRBV19
J: TRBJ1-1
D: -
size: -
CDR3: CASSIEGKSTEAFF
DNA: TGTGCCAGTAGTATAGAGGGGAAATCCACTGAAGCTTTCTTT

V: TRBV11-2
J: TRBJ1-3
D: -
size: few
CDR3: CASSLDHGRSGNTIYF
DNA: TGTGCCAGCAGCTTAGATCACGGACGCTCTGGAAACACCATATATTTT

V: TRBV9
J: TRBJ1-2
D: TRBD1
size: -
CDR3: CASSVTGGAYGYTF
DNA: TGTGCCAGCAGCGTCACAGGGGGCGCATATGGCTACACCTTC

V: TRBV5-1
J: TRBJ2-1
D: TRBD2
size: -
CDR3: CASSDRLAGGSGEQFF
DNA: TGCGCCAGCAGCGACCGACTAGCGGGAGGGTCGGGTGAGCAGTTCTTC

V: TRBV24-1
J: TRBJ2-1
D: TRBD1
size: -
CDR3: CATSEGTGGGNNEQFF
DNA: TGTGCCACCAGTGAAGGGACAGGGGGGGGGAACAATGAGCAGTTCTTC